The clone carrying this T cell receptor beta chain was seen a few times. The antigen is unknown. The data are from a study of CD4 T cells in relation to SARS-CoV-2 and coronaviruses. Whole-study findings and limits: About 64% of donors had memory CD4+ clonotypes crossrecognizing SARS-CoV-2 and common cold coronavirus spike.

Only in-frame clones appear in the TCRdb table, and some are missing; sequencing was by immunoSEQ multiplex PCR. This sample carries tens of thousands of clones, approximately 72% of them seen once, and the ten largest clones take 12%. CDR3 size: 15 residues. The ends were cut back, 0 bases at V and 3 bases at J, with 12 bases in the middle. Germline assignment: CDR1 MGHRA and CDR2 YSYEKL. The unexposed donors gave CD4+ T cells in 2011-2018, prior to COVID-19. CD4+ T cells were isolated from the cells after more than nine days of culture. The sample taken for sequencing was CD4+ T cells from PBMCs, cultured in vitro. The origin of this receptor is a human donor in good health. This chain links TRBV4-1 with TRBJ2-7; no reliable D call. In DNA form, the CDR3 reads TGCGCCAGCAGCCAAGATTTAGGCCACTTCTACGAGCAGTACTTC. Translating it yields CASSQDLGHFYEQYF.